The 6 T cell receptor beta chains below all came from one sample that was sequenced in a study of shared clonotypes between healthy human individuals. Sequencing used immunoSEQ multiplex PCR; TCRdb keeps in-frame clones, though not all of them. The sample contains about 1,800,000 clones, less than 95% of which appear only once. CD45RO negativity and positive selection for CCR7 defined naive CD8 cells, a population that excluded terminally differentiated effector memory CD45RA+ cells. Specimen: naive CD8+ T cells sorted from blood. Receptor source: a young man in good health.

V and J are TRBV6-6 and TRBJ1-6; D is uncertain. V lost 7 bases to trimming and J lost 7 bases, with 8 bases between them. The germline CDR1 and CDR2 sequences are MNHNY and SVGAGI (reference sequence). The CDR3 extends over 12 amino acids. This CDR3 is CASNPENSPLHF. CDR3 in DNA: TGTGCCAGCAACCCGGAAAATTCACCCCTCCACTTT.

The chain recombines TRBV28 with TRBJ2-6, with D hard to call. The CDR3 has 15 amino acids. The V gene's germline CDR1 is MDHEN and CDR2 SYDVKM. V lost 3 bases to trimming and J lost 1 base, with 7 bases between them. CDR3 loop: CASSFGPSGANVLTF. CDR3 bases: TGTGCCAGCAGTTTCGGTCCTTCTGGGGCCAACGTCCTGACTTTC.

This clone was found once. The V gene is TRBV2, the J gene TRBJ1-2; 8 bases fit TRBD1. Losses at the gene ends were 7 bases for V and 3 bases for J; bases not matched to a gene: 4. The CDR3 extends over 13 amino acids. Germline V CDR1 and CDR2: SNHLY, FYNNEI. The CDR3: CASKPGGDYGYTF. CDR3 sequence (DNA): TGTGCCAGCAAGCCAGGGGGCGACTATGGCTACACCTTC.

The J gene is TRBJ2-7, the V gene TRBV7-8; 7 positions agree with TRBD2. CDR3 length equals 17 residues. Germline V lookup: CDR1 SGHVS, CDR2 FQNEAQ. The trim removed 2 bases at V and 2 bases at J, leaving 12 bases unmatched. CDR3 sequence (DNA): TGTGCCAGCAGCTTACCGGAGACCCGGGACTACACCTACGAGCAGTACTTC. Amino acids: CASSLPETRDYTYEQYF.

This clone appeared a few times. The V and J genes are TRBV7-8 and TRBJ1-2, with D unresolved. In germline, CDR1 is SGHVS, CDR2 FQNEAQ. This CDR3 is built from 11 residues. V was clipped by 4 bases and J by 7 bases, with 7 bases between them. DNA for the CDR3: TGTGCCAGCAGCTCGATGGGTGGCTACACCTTC. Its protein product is CASSSMGGYTF.

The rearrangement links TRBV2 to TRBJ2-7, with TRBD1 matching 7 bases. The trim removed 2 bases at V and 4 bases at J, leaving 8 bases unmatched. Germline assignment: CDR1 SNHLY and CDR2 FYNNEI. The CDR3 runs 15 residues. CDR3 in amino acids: CASSEFSGTVYEQYF. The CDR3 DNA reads TGTGCCAGCAGTGAATTTTCGGGGACAGTATACGAGCAGTACTTC.